The clone carrying this T cell receptor beta chain was seen a few times. The CDR3 is 15 residues long. Trimming pared 3 bases from V and 0 bases from J, leaving 6 bases between. Germline V CDR1 and CDR2: SGHNT, YENEEA. RNA transcripts yielded amplified TCR beta CDR3 regions. Initially, a first-round RT-PCR of the TCR CDR3 employed the HTBI primer set. TCRdb re-derived calls from the multiplex PCR reads in MiXCR, one entry per CDR3 protein. The repertoire holds hundreds of thousands of distinct CDR3 sequences, with less than 15% as singletons. The sample belongs to a study of T cells in Graves' hyperthyroidism and ophthalmopathy.

The rearrangement uses TRBV11-3 and TRBJ2-6; D is ambiguous. This receptor was identified in a woman aged 18-30 years with Graves' hyperthyroidism. Material for sequencing was blood. The CDR3 sequence: CASSLFNSGANVLTF. The DNA of the CDR3 is TGTGCCAGCAGCTTGTTTAACTCTGGGGCCAACGTCCTGACTTTC.